One sample yielded the 17 T cell receptor beta chains listed below, sequenced in a study of blood T cell repertoires in COVID-19. Here immunoSEQ multiplex PCR was the method, and the copy in TCRdb shows in-frame clones only, minus some. The sample lists about 400,000 clones; roughly 90% were seen once. Sequencing used peripheral blood. These receptors were collected from a woman aged 25 to 39 with active or convalescent COVID-19.

The V and J genes are TRBV28 and TRBJ1-1; TRBD1 is a possible D gene (6 bases). The V end lost 3 bases, the J end lost 7 bases, and 12 bases lay between the germline ends. CDR1 and CDR2 from the germline V gene are MDHEN and SYDVKM. CDR3 size: 13 residues. The CDR3 protein is CASSLGGLVEAFF. CDR3 nucleotides: TGTGCCAGCAGTTTGGGGGGGCTGGTTGAAGCTTTCTTT.

The chain is built from TRBV3-1 (or the pseudogene TRBV3-2) and TRBJ2-3; no firm D call. Per germline, CDR1 LGHDT and CDR2 YNNKEL (reference sequence). The CDR3 loop spans 13 amino acids. The germline V and J ends were trimmed by 2 bases and 2 bases, with 5 bases remaining between them. CDR3 DNA: TGTGCCAGCAGCCAACCTACCACAGATACGCAGTATTTT. Its protein is CASSQPTTDTQYF.

CDR3 nucleotides: TGTGCCAGTAGTACGGGGACAGGTTACAATGAGCAGTTCTTC. Its translation is CASSTGTGYNEQFF. This sequence joins TRBV19 and TRBJ2-1, with 8 positions matching TRBD1. V dropped 4 bases and J dropped 4; count of bases not matched to a gene: 3. CDR1 and CDR2 (germline): LNHDA, SQIVND (reference sequence). The CDR3 is 14 residues long.

The gene calls are TRBV19 and TRBJ2-2; the D is unclear. The ends were cut back, 4 bases at V and 3 bases at J, with 3 bases in the middle. The CDR3 is made up of 12 amino acids. CDR1 LNHDA and CDR2 SQIVND come from the germline V gene (reference sequence). CDR3 protein: CASSRDTGELFF. CDR3 nucleotides: TGTGCCAGTAGTAGAGACACCGGGGAGCTGTTTTTT.

This chain links TRBV9 with TRBJ2-5; 8 bases agree with TRBD2. The CDR3 is made up of 18 amino acids. Losses at the gene ends were 3 bases for V and 4 bases for J; bases not matched to a gene: 17. Per the germline V gene, CDR1 is SGDLS and CDR2 is YYNGEE. The DNA for the CDR3 is TGTGCCAGCAGCGGCTCGAGGACGAGCGGGGGAACCTTAGAGACCCAGTACTTC. Amino acids: CASSGSRTSGGTLETQYF.

The rearrangement joins TRBV7-9 to TRBJ1-1; TRBD1 matches at 8 bases. Germline V lookup: CDR1 SEHNR, CDR2 FQNEAQ (reference sequence). The CDR3 covers 14 residues. J was trimmed by 4 bases and V by 5 bases; bases with no gene match: 6. The CDR3 spells CASSPTGEGTEAFF. CDR3 DNA: TGTGCCAGCAGCCCGACAGGGGAGGGCACTGAAGCTTTCTTT.

V usage is TRBV18 and J usage is TRBJ1-6, with unresolved D. The CDR3 runs 15 residues. CDR1 and CDR2 (germline): KGHSH, LQKENI. V dropped 4 bases and J dropped 7 bases, with 14 bases sitting between them. CDR3 DNA: TGTGCCAGCTCACTCAGTACAGATTCCAATTCACCCCTCCACTTT. This gives the protein CASSLSTDSNSPLHF.

V gene TRBV4-1 combines with J gene TRBJ2-3; 8 nucleotides agree with TRBD2. J was trimmed by 2 bases and V by 4 bases; bases with no gene match: 11. The CDR3 sequence is 17 residues long. Germline values: CDR1 MGHRA, CDR2 YSYEKL. CDR3 sequence: CASSRTIGSGVTDTQYF. As DNA, the CDR3 is TGCGCCAGCAGCCGCACCATAGGTAGCGGGGTCACAGATACGCAGTATTTT.

The chain uses TRBV7-9 and TRBJ1-1; possible D gene TRBD1, 6 bases. Deletions cut 8 bases from V and 5 bases from J, with 18 bases between. The germline gives CDR1 SEHNR, CDR2 FQNEAQ (reference sequence). The length of the CDR3 is 14 residues. CDR3 sequence reads: CASETGSARTEAFF. CDR3 DNA sequence: TGTGCCAGCGAAACAGGGAGCGCCAGGACTGAAGCTTTCTTT.

The chain has TRBV7-9 and TRBJ1-1; D might be TRBD1 (6 bases). The V end was cut by 3 bases, the J end by 1 base, with 9 bases between. Germline V gene sequence: CDR1 SEHNR, CDR2 FQNEAQ (reference sequence). This CDR3 has 14 amino acids. The CDR3 DNA follows: TGTGCCAGCAGCTTTTCGGACAGGAACACTGAAGCTTTCTTT. This encodes CASSFSDRNTEAFF.

The chain recombines TRBV20-1 with TRBJ2-4; perhaps D is TRBD1 or TRBD2 (5 bases each). V shed 3 bases and J shed 10 bases, with 10 bases lying between them. Germline CDR1 DFQATT, CDR2 SNEGSKA (reference sequence). The CDR3 sequence is 11 residues long. CDR3 DNA sequence: TGCAGTGCTAGTGAGGGGCTAATTCAGTACTTC. This gives the protein CSASEGLIQYF.

The chain is built from TRBV4-1 and TRBJ2-7, with D possibly being TRBD1 (6 bases). The CDR3 runs 16 residues. V was clipped by 0 bases and J by 3 bases, with 15 bases between them. Per the germline V gene, CDR1 is MGHRA and CDR2 is YSYEKL. CDR3 residues: CASSQDRTGIYYEQYF. The CDR3 nucleotides read TGCGCCAGCAGCCAAGACCGAACAGGGATTTACTACGAGCAGTACTTC.

The chain is built from TRBV11-2 and TRBJ2-7; TRBD1 is a possible D gene (5 bases). V lost 5 bases to trimming and J lost 2 bases, with 13 bases between them. CDR3 length: 14 residues. The V gene's germline CDR1 is SGHAT and CDR2 FQNNGV. CDR3 sequence reads: CASSPEQGAYEQYF. The CDR3 DNA reads TGTGCCAGCAGCCCAGAGCAGGGCGCCTACGAGCAGTACTTC.

The chain joins TRBV5-1 to TRBJ2-2, with 8 bases identical to TRBD2. Germline CDR1 and CDR2: SGHRS and YFSETQ. Trimming removed 4 bases from V and 3 bases from J; junction bases left unmatched: 14. The CDR3 is 18 residues long. The CDR3 sequence is CASSPADSGIGDTGELFF. CDR3 in DNA: TGCGCCAGCAGCCCGGCTGATAGCGGGATAGGCGACACCGGGGAGCTGTTTTTT.

The chain is built from TRBV7-9 and TRBJ2-5; no clear D. The CDR3 totals 15 residues. Germline-derived CDR1 and CDR2 are SEHNR and FQNEAQ (reference sequence). V was trimmed by 4 bases and J by 2 bases, leaving 14 bases between them. The CDR3 reads CASSYLERVQETQYF. CDR3 nucleotide sequence: TGTGCCAGCAGCTACCTAGAACGGGTACAAGAGACCCAGTACTTC.

V is TRBV6-5 and J is TRBJ2-1; 9 bases fit TRBD2. The germline V gene has CDR1 MNHEY and CDR2 SVGAGI. After removal of 6 bases from V and 2 bases from J, the junction contained 5 bases not matched to a gene. The CDR3 length is 15 residues. The CDR3 is CASRPGLAAYNEQFF. CDR3 coding DNA: TGTGCCAGCAGGCCGGGACTAGCAGCCTACAATGAGCAGTTCTTC.

V usage is TRBV11-2 and J usage is TRBJ2-5; D uncertain. The germline V and J ends were trimmed by 5 bases and 7 bases, with 11 bases remaining between them. Germline-derived CDR1 and CDR2 are SGHAT and FQNNGV. There are 12 residues in the CDR3. In DNA form, the CDR3 reads TGTGCCAGCAGCCCACTTTCCGGGACCCAGTACTTC. Amino acids: CASSPLSGTQYF.